This T cell receptor (beta chain) was identified during a study of blood T cell repertoires in COVID-19. Study overall: The United States, Italy and Spain provided the acute and convalescent COVID-19 samples.

CDR3 size: 18 residues. With V trimmed by 2 bases and J by 5 bases, 12 bases remained unmatched. CDR1 SGHTA and CDR2 FQGNSA come from the germline V gene. Profiled with immunoSEQ multiplex PCR; TCRdb holds only in-frame clones, not every one. The repertoire includes about 240,000 clones, approximately 83% of them detected once, and about 1.9% sits in the top ten. This receptor was obtained from a man aged 25 to 45 who had recovered from COVID-19. The sample was peripheral blood. The rearrangement uses TRBV7-2 and TRBJ2-1; 10 nucleotides agree with TRBD2. CDR3: CASSLLPLSGGMNNEQFF. The DNA of the CDR3 is TGTGCCAGCAGCTTACTCCCTCTTAGCGGGGGGATGAACAATGAGCAGTTCTTC.